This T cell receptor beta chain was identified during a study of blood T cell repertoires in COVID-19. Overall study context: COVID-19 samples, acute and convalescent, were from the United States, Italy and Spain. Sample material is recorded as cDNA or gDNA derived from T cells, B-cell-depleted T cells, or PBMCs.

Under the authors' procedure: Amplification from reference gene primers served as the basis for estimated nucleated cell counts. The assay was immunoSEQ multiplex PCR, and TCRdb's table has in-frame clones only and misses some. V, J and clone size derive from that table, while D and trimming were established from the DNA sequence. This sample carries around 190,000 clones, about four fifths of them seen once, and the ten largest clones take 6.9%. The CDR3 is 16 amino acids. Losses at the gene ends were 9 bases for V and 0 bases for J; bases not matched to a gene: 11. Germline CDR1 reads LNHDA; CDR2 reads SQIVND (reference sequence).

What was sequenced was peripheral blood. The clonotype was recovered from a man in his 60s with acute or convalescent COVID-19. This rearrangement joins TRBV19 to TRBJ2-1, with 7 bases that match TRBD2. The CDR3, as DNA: TGTGCCAGCCTACCCTCTAGGGAGGGCTCCTACAATGAGCAGTTCTTC. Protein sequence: CASLPSREGSYNEQFF.